These 7 T cell receptor beta chains came from one sample sequenced in a study of blood T cell repertoires in COVID-19. Generated by immunoSEQ multiplex PCR, the TCRdb table keeps only in-frame clones and is missing some. The sample carries approximately 130,000 clones, 75% to 90% recorded once. Sequenced input: peripheral blood. The receptor source for this set is a woman in her forties or fifties who had recovered from COVID-19.

This chain connects TRBV7-8 to TRBJ1-5, with TRBD1 as a possible D gene (6 bases). The CDR3 has 16 amino acids. V lost 2 bases to trimming and J lost 6 bases, with 17 bases between them. Germline CDR1 reads SGHVS; CDR2 reads FQNEAQ. The DNA for the CDR3 is TGTGCCAGCAGCTTATATCGGACAGCCCCTGCTCAGCCCCAGCATTTT. It translates to CASSLYRTAPAQPQHF.

This clone was picked up one time. The gene calls are TRBV10-3 and TRBJ2-1; 9 bases align to TRBD2. This CDR3 contains 16 residues. CDR1 ENHRY and CDR2 SYGVKD come from the germline V gene. Trimming removed 0 bases from V and 5 bases from J; junction bases left unmatched: 5. CDR3 sequence reads: CAISESPLAGDNEQFF. The CDR3 DNA follows: TGTGCCATCAGTGAGTCGCCACTAGCGGGTGACAATGAGCAGTTCTTC.

This sequence joins TRBV6-5 and TRBJ1-1; TRBD1 agrees at 8 bases. V shed 7 bases, J shed 0 bases, and the junction held 4 bases outside the gene matches. Per the germline V gene, CDR1 is MNHEY and CDR2 is SVGAGI. The CDR3 extends over 14 amino acids. The chain's CDR3 is CASTRQGMNTEAFF. CDR3 DNA: TGTGCCAGCACCCGACAGGGGATGAACACTGAAGCTTTCTTT.

The chain joins TRBV18 to TRBJ2-1; a weak D match, TRBD1 (7 bases). The germline CDR1 and CDR2 sequences are KGHSH and LQKENI. The CDR3 covers 14 residues. With 5 bases removed from V and 7 bases from J, the gap between germline ends came to 15 bases. The CDR3 DNA reads as TGTGCCAGCTCAGTGGACAGGAGGGATAATGAGCAGTTCTTC. Its translation: CASSVDRRDNEQFF.

The V call is TRBV6-5, the J call TRBJ1-2; D remains unclear. Germline V gives CDR1 MNHEY, CDR2 SVGAGI. Trimming pared 6 bases from V and 7 bases from J, leaving 15 bases between. The CDR3 is 13 amino acids. The CDR3: CASSHGEGVGYTF. The CDR3 nucleotides read TGTGCCAGCAGCCATGGGGAGGGAGTTGGCTACACCTTC.

The gene calls are TRBV21-1 and TRBJ2-5; the table names TRBD1, a call not compared with the DNA. TRBV21-1 is a pseudogene locus. The CDR3 is made up of 14 amino acids. CDR3 nucleotide sequence: TGTGCCAGCAGCCCTCAGGGGCCCCAAGAGACCCAGTACTTC. It encodes CASSPQGPQETQYF.

The chain has TRBV7-2 and TRBJ1-3, with D hard to call. V lost 3 bases to trimming and J lost 11 bases, with 14 bases between them. The CDR3 contains 13 residues. CDR1 and CDR2 (germline): SGHTA, FQGNSA. CDR3 bases: TGTGCCAGCAGCTTGTCGGTAACGAGCGCCATATATTTT. This encodes CASSLSVTSAIYF.